This is a list of T cell receptor beta chains from one sample in a study of vaccination effects on CD4 cells after COVID-19. Generated by immunoSEQ multiplex PCR, the TCRdb table keeps only in-frame clones and is missing some. The sample lists 45,000 or so clones; roughly 72% were seen once. No antigen has been assigned to these receptors. The sample here was CD4+ T cells from PBMCs cultured without peptide, taken before COVID-19 vaccination. These receptors were obtained from a human donor who had a prior SARS-CoV-2 infection. CDR3s include the opening cysteine and the closing phenylalanine or tryptophan. The order of the fields is J gene, clone size, D gene, V gene, CDR3 DNA, CDR3 protein. A D gene is named only where the DNA matches it firmly. Clone size, where shown, is once, few, many, or a class for clones that have expanded.

J: TRBJ1-2
size: -
D: -
V: TRBV5-1
DNA: TGCGCCAGCAGCGGGGGGGGGAATCGGTATGGCTACACCTTC
CDR3: CASSGGGNRYGYTF

J: TRBJ1-4
size: -
D: -
V: TRBV15
DNA: TGTGCCACCAGCAGAGATACCGATGAAAAACTGTTTTTT
CDR3: CATSRDTDEKLFF

J: TRBJ1-2
size: -
D: TRBD1
V: TRBV3-1/TRBV3-2
DNA: TGTGCCAGCAGCCAAGGACAGGGTGCTGGCTACACCTTC
CDR3: CASSQGQGAGYTF

J: TRBJ2-1
size: -
D: -
V: TRBV15
DNA: TGTGCCACCAGCAGAGATCGTCCCACTGAGCAGTTCTTC
CDR3: CATSRDRPTEQFF

J: TRBJ1-4
size: -
D: TRBD1
V: TRBV5-1
DNA: TGCGCCAGCAGTGGGACAGATAATGAAAAACTGTTTTTT
CDR3: CASSGTDNEKLFF

J: TRBJ1-6
size: -
D: -
V: TRBV29-1
DNA: TGCAGCGTTGAAGGGGCGCCTACAGACGATAATTCACCCCTCCACTTT
CDR3: CSVEGAPTDDNSPLHF

J: TRBJ1-2
size: few
D: -
V: TRBV3-1/TRBV3-2
DNA: TGTGCCAGCAGCCAAGTAGAAAGGACAGCGTACTATGGCTACACCTTC
CDR3: CASSQVERTAYYGYTF

J: TRBJ1-3
size: -
D: TRBD1
V: TRBV10-3
DNA: TGTGCCATCAGTGAGGGGGGGACAGGGTCCTCTGGAAACACCATATATTTT
CDR3: CAISEGGTGSSGNTIYF

J: TRBJ2-7
size: medium-sized
D: -
V: TRBV19
DNA: TGTGCCAGCCGGCGGAGACATCCAGACTACGAGCAGTACTTC
CDR3: CASRRRHPDYEQYF

J: TRBJ2-5
size: -
D: -
V: TRBV18
DNA: TGTGCCAGCTCACCACTGGAGACCCAGTACTTC
CDR3: CASSPLETQYF

J: TRBJ1-5
size: -
D: TRBD1
V: TRBV6-6
DNA: TGTGCCAGCAGTTACGGACAGGGGGTCCCCCAGCATTTT
CDR3: CASSYGQGVPQHF

J: TRBJ2-6
size: -
D: -
V: TRBV7-3
DNA: TGTGCCAGCAGCTTAAAGGGCTTGACTGGGGCCAACGTCCTGACTTTC
CDR3: CASSLKGLTGANVLTF

J: TRBJ1-1
size: -
D: -
V: TRBV5-1
DNA: TGCGCCAGCAGCTTGGAGGGGGGGAACACTGAAGCTTTCTTT
CDR3: CASSLEGGNTEAFF

J: TRBJ2-1
size: once
D: TRBD2
V: TRBV7-2
DNA: TGTGCCAGCAGCCCTAGACTAGCGGGAGGTAGGGACAATGAGCAGTTCTTC
CDR3: CASSPRLAGGRDNEQFF

J: TRBJ1-1
size: few
D: -
V: TRBV5-1
DNA: TGCGCCAGCAGCTTTACTACAGCTACTGAAGCTTTCTTT
CDR3: CASSFTTATEAFF

J: TRBJ1-2
size: -
D: -
V: TRBV25-1
DNA: TGTGCCAGCAGTGAAGGGAGAGTATATGGCTACACCTTC
CDR3: CASSEGRVYGYTF

J: TRBJ2-5
size: -
D: -
V: TRBV11-2
DNA: TGTGCCAGCAGCTTAGTGGCAGAGACCCAGTACTTC
CDR3: CASSLVAETQYF

J: TRBJ2-7
size: -
D: -
V: TRBV5-5
DNA: TGTGCCAGCAGCCATGGGACTTTGAAAGAGCAGTACTTC
CDR3: CASSHGTLKEQYF

J: TRBJ2-5
size: -
D: TRBD1
V: TRBV7-2
DNA: TGTGCCAGCAGCCCCAGAGTAGGACAGGGGGTGAGGGAGACCCAGTACTTC
CDR3: CASSPRVGQGVRETQYF

J: TRBJ1-2
size: few
D: -
V: TRBV5-4
DNA: TGTGCCAGCAGCTCAGCTTTCGCCCTCTATGGCTACACCTTC
CDR3: CASSSAFALYGYTF

J: TRBJ1-5
size: -
D: -
V: TRBV6-5
DNA: TGTGCCAGTAGACAGGTCTACCATCAGCCCCAGCATTTT
CDR3: CASRQVYHQPQHF

J: TRBJ1-4
size: -
D: -
V: TRBV9
DNA: TGTGCCAGCAGCGTAGGAGCTGGGGGCGGTGAAAAACTGTTTTTT
CDR3: CASSVGAGGGEKLFF

J: TRBJ2-3
size: few
D: TRBD2
V: TRBV15
DNA: TGTGCCACCAGCAGAGGACTAGCGGGGGGCACAGATACGCAGTATTTT
CDR3: CATSRGLAGGTDTQYF

J: TRBJ1-1
size: -
D: -
V: TRBV3-1/TRBV3-2
DNA: TGTGCCAGCAGCCACGGGATGAACACTGAAGCTTTCTTT
CDR3: CASSHGMNTEAFF

J: TRBJ2-7
size: -
D: -
V: TRBV3-1/TRBV3-2
DNA: TGTGCCAGCAGCCAGATCCCTTCCTGGCAGCAGTACTTC
CDR3: CASSQIPSWQQYF

J: TRBJ2-1
size: -
D: -
V: TRBV7-8
DNA: TGTGCCAGCAGCTTAGCGCTGCGGCGGGCGATTGGTACCTACAATGAGCAGTTCTTC
CDR3: CASSLALRRAIGTYNEQFF

J: TRBJ2-1
size: -
D: TRBD2
V: TRBV2
DNA: TGTGCCAGCAGTAGAAGACTAGCGGGGGGTTACAATGAGCAGTTCTTC
CDR3: CASSRRLAGGYNEQFF

J: TRBJ2-3
size: -
D: -
V: TRBV4-3
DNA: TGCGCCAGCAGCCAAGATACGGCGGGCTTCCGCACAGATACGCAGTATTTT
CDR3: CASSQDTAGFRTDTQYF

J: TRBJ2-5
size: few
D: -
V: TRBV2
DNA: TGTGCCAGCAGTGTTTACGGAGGGGAAGAGACCCAGTACTTC
CDR3: CASSVYGGEETQYF

J: TRBJ2-1
size: -
D: -
V: TRBV15
DNA: TGTGCCACCAGCAGGTGGGGGTTCTACAATGAGCAGTTCTTC
CDR3: CATSRWGFYNEQFF

J: TRBJ2-4
size: -
D: -
V: TRBV4-3
DNA: TGCGCCAGCAGCCAAGGAAGGGAGGCTCACATTCAGTACTTC
CDR3: CASSQGREAHIQYF

J: TRBJ2-5
size: -
D: TRBD2
V: TRBV19
DNA: TGTGCCAGTACTCCAAACGGGGGGGAGGAGACCCAGTACTTC
CDR3: CASTPNGGEETQYF

J: TRBJ2-3
size: -
D: -
V: TRBV5-1
DNA: TGCGCCAGCAGCTTGGGGGAGCGCACAGATACGCAGTATTTT
CDR3: CASSLGERTDTQYF

J: TRBJ2-7
size: -
D: -
V: TRBV4-2
DNA: TGTGCCAGCAGCCAAGATCTCCGGGGGTTTCTTGAGCAGTACTTC
CDR3: CASSQDLRGFLEQYF

J: TRBJ2-7
size: once
D: TRBD2
V: TRBV19
DNA: TGTGCCAGTAGTCCCCGGGGACTAGCGAGAACCTACGAGCAGTACTTC
CDR3: CASSPRGLARTYEQYF

J: TRBJ1-2
size: few
D: -
V: TRBV19
DNA: TGTGCCACAAGGGATACTTCTAACTATGGCTACACCTTC
CDR3: CATRDTSNYGYTF

J: TRBJ2-1
size: few
D: -
V: TRBV7-3
DNA: TGTGCCAGCAGCTGGTCCAGGGACACCAATGAGCAGTTCTTC
CDR3: CASSWSRDTNEQFF

J: TRBJ1-1
size: -
D: -
V: TRBV7-2
DNA: TGTGCCAGCAGCTTAGCTCCACACGTTGGTGAAGCTTTCTTT
CDR3: CASSLAPHVGEAFF

J: TRBJ2-1
size: few
D: -
V: TRBV11-3
DNA: TGTGCCAGCAGCTTAGTTCTAGGGGGTGAGCAGTTCTTC
CDR3: CASSLVLGGEQFF

J: TRBJ2-3
size: once
D: -
V: TRBV20-1
DNA: TGCAGTGCTGAAACAGGGGATACGCAGTATTTT
CDR3: CSAETGDTQYF

J: TRBJ2-7
size: -
D: -
V: TRBV21-1
DNA: TGTGCCAGCAGCAAAGATCGGGACAGCCAAAGGTCCTACGAGCAGTACTTC
CDR3: CASSKDRDSQRSYEQYF

J: TRBJ2-7
size: few
D: -
V: TRBV5-1
DNA: TGCGCCAGCAGCTTGCAGGGTTCGACGCAGTACTTC
CDR3: CASSLQGSTQYF

J: TRBJ2-7
size: -
D: TRBD2
V: TRBV7-9
DNA: TGTGCCAGCAGCTTAGTCCTAGCGGGGAGATACGAGCAGTACTTC
CDR3: CASSLVLAGRYEQYF

J: TRBJ2-7
size: -
D: TRBD2
V: TRBV11-3
DNA: TGTGCCAGCAGCTTTGAGGGAGGGCGGTCCTACGAGCAGTACTTC
CDR3: CASSFEGGRSYEQYF

J: TRBJ2-1
size: -
D: -
V: TRBV3-1/TRBV3-2
DNA: TGTGCCAGCAGCCAAGTACCGGGAAACCCGTACAATGAGCAGTTCTTC
CDR3: CASSQVPGNPYNEQFF

J: TRBJ1-1
size: -
D: TRBD1
V: TRBV10-2
DNA: TGCGCCAGCAGAAGGGACAGCATCAACACTGAAGCTTTCTTT
CDR3: CASRRDSINTEAFF

J: TRBJ2-3
size: -
D: TRBD2
V: TRBV5-1
DNA: TGCGCCAGCAGCCCTTCTCCTAGCGGGGGGGGCAGGGATACGCAGTATTTT
CDR3: CASSPSPSGGGRDTQYF

J: TRBJ1-2
size: few
D: TRBD1
V: TRBV6-5
DNA: TGTGCCAGCAGTCCACGGGGAGGGGGCGCCTATGGCTACACCTTC
CDR3: CASSPRGGGAYGYTF

J: TRBJ2-5
size: -
D: -
V: TRBV5-6
DNA: TGTGCCAGCAGCTTGCTTCCAGGGAGAGAGACCCAGTACTTC
CDR3: CASSLLPGRETQYF

J: TRBJ2-1
size: few
D: -
V: TRBV9
DNA: TGTGCCAGCAGCACGGGACTGGGGCACAATGAGCAGTTCTTC
CDR3: CASSTGLGHNEQFF

J: TRBJ2-3
size: -
D: -
V: TRBV9
DNA: TGTGCCAGCAGCGTAGCTACCGGGAGCTTCCAGGGTCAAAGTACGCAGTATTTT
CDR3: CASSVATGSFQGQSTQYF